The 27 T cell receptor beta chains given below trace back to one sample, sequenced in a study of T cell changes during pregnancy in multiple sclerosis. Profiled with immunoSEQ multiplex PCR; TCRdb holds only in-frame clones, not every one. The sample records 55,000 to 85,000 clones, 90% being singletons. Sequencing was performed on peripheral blood, taken in the third trimester of pregnancy. The receptors come from a female donor with multiple sclerosis, enrolled in a pregnancy study.

The chain has TRBV5-6 and TRBJ1-1; 7 bases are shared with TRBD1. CDR1 and CDR2 from the germline V gene are SGHDT and YYEEEE. After removal of 1 base from V and 4 bases from J, the junction contained 4 bases not matched to a gene. CDR3 length: 14 amino acids. The DNA for the CDR3 is TGTGCCAGCAGCTTGTGGGCAGGGGGCACTGAAGCTTTCTTT. Protein sequence: CASSLWAGGTEAFF. Full variable domain (rest looked up from reference TRBV5-6 and TRBJ1-1): DAGVTQSPTHLIKTRGQQVTLRCSPKSGHDTVSWYQQALGQGPQFIFQYYEEEERQRGNFPDRFSGHQFPNYSSELNVNALLLGDSALYLCASSLWAGGTEAFFGQGTRLTVV.

This chain's CDR3 is CASSLRLGNTGELFF. In nucleotides, the CDR3 is TGCGCCAGCAGCTTGAGGCTAGGGAACACCGGGGAGCTGTTTTTT. The chain couples TRBV5-1 to TRBJ2-2; D unresolved. V was trimmed by 1 base and J by 1 base, leaving 8 bases between them. The germline V gene has CDR1 SGHRS and CDR2 YFSETQ. The CDR3 covers 15 residues.

CDR3 DNA: TGTGCCAGCAGTGAACATCAGGGGGTTGCTTTCTTT. Its translation: CASSEHQGVAFF. The genes are TRBV9 and TRBJ1-1, with 7 bases that match TRBD1. Germline values: CDR1 SGDLS, CDR2 YYNGEE. The CDR3 has 12 amino acids. Germline trimming cut 5 bases from V and 11 bases from J; bases unmatched to any gene: 9.

The chain is built from TRBV18 and TRBJ2-7, with 16 bases identical to TRBD2. The junction had 3 bases not matched to a gene; V was cut back by 6 bases and J by 4 bases. Germline V gene data show CDR1 as KGHSH and CDR2 as LQKENI. CDR3 size: 15 residues. CDR3 protein: CASSGGLAGGYEQYF. DNA of the CDR3: TGTGCCAGCTCCGGGGGACTAGCGGGAGGGTACGAGCAGTACTTC.

The chain uses TRBV27 and TRBJ2-1, with 10 positions matching TRBD2. The CDR3 is made up of 14 amino acids. V lost 6 bases, J lost 8 bases, and 7 bases stayed unmatched. Germline V lookup: CDR1 MNHEY, CDR2 SMNVEV (reference sequence). The CDR3 loop reads CASSASGSRYEQFF. The CDR3 DNA sequence: TGTGCCAGCAGCGCTAGCGGGAGTAGGTATGAGCAGTTCTTC.

The chain uses TRBV4-1 and TRBJ1-1; TRBD1 is a possible D gene (6 bases). Per germline, CDR1 MGHRA and CDR2 YSYEKL. V lost 1 base to trimming and J lost 7 bases, with 10 bases between them. CDR3 length: 13 amino acids. This CDR3 is CASSQGTADEAFF. Here the CDR3 DNA reads TGCGCCAGCAGCCAAGGGACAGCGGATGAAGCTTTCTTT.

The rearrangement uses TRBV5-6 and TRBJ1-1, with D uncertain. CDR1 is SGHDT, CDR2 YYEEEE, per germline. The CDR3 spans 11 residues. V gave up 3 bases and J gave up 11 bases, with 11 bases separating them. In nucleotides, the CDR3 is TGTGCCAGCAGCTCCCAAAGTCGGGCTTTCTTT. Translated: CASSSQSRAFF.

The CDR3 here is CASSVGQGIDQPQHF. DNA of the CDR3: TGTGCCAGCAGCGTGGGACAGGGGATCGATCAGCCCCAGCATTTT. The rearrangement joins TRBV9 to TRBJ1-5; TRBD1 matches 10 bases. CDR1 and CDR2 (germline): SGDLS, YYNGEE. The CDR3 runs to 15 residues. Trimming removed 2 bases from V and 5 bases from J; junction bases left unmatched: 4.

The chain is built from TRBV10-1 and TRBJ2-5; 7 bases map to TRBD2. Germline CDR1 reads WNHNN; CDR2 reads SYGVQD (reference sequence). The V segment lost 7 bases and the J segment 6 bases; nucleotides outside the gene matches: 8. The CDR3 length is 13 residues. In DNA form, the CDR3 reads TGCGCCAGCACAGCCCGGGACTACAAGACCCAGTACTTC. This translates into CASTARDYKTQYF.

Worth noting for this clone: Sequence at one end of the junction differs from germline and may be a read error. The rearrangement links TRBV7-9 to TRBJ2-1; D possibly corresponds to TRBD2 (6 bases). The CDR3 is 13 residues long. CDR1 and CDR2 (germline): SEHNR, FQNEAQ (reference sequence). In DNA, the CDR3 is TGTGCCAGCAGCTTAGCGCCTAAGGCTAGCGCGCTCTTC. It yields the protein CASSLAPKASALF.

This chain links TRBV30 with TRBJ1-2; D is undetermined. The germline CDR1 and CDR2 sequences are GTSNPN and SVGIG (reference sequence). The V end was cut by 0 bases, the J end by 8 bases, with 22 bases between. The CDR3 is made up of 16 amino acids. CDR3 sequence (DNA): TGTGCCTGGAGTGTTATAGAGGGTCGAGGGCGAAGCGGCTACACCTTC. It yields the protein CAWSVIEGRGRSGYTF.

The chain joins TRBV27 to TRBJ2-1, with 13 bases that match TRBD2. From germline, CDR1 is MNHEY and CDR2 SMNVEV (reference sequence). The ends lost 8 bases at V and 5 bases at J; junction bases unmatched: 6. CDR3 length: 15 residues. The CDR3 DNA sequence: TGTGCCAGCTCCAGGACTAGCGGGAGCCACAATGAGCAGTTCTTC. This codes for CASSRTSGSHNEQFF.

This clone was seen just once. The rearrangement links TRBV6-5 to TRBJ2-7, with a tentative D call TRBD2 (6 bases). The germline V and J ends were trimmed by 0 bases and 3 bases, with 9 bases remaining between them. Germline V gives CDR1 MNHEY, CDR2 SVGAGI. The CDR3 has 14 amino acids. In DNA form, the CDR3 reads TGTGCCAGCAGTTACTCAGCCGGGGGCTACGAGCAGTACTTC. Residues: CASSYSAGGYEQYF.

The chain has TRBV15 and TRBJ2-5, with TRBD2 matching over 9 bases. After removal of 1 base from V and 3 bases from J, the junction contained 6 bases not matched to a gene. The CDR3 runs 16 residues. Looked up from germline, CDR1 is LNHNV and CDR2 is YYDKDF (reference sequence). CDR3 coding DNA: TGTGCCACCAGCAGAGGTTTTGCTAGCGGGGAAGAGACCCAGTACTTC. Protein: CATSRGFASGEETQYF. Filled out from reference TRBV15 and TRBJ2-5, the complete variable domain reads DAMVIQNPRYQVTQFGKPVTLSCSQTLNHNVMYWYQQKSSQAPKLLFHYYDKDFNNEADTPDNFQSRRPNTSFCFLDIRSPGLGDTAMYLCATSRGFASGEETQYFGPGTRLLVL.

This clone was seen a single time. This chain connects TRBV18 to TRBJ1-2; 9 nucleotides line up with TRBD1. This CDR3 contains 16 residues. The germline V gene encodes CDR1 KGHSH and CDR2 LQKENI. The ends lost 3 bases at V and 4 bases at J; junction bases unmatched: 9. CDR3 protein: CASSPRRDREVYGYTF. The DNA of the CDR3 is TGTGCCAGCTCACCGCGGCGGGACAGGGAAGTCTATGGCTACACCTTC.

The gene calls are TRBV7-2 and TRBJ2-5; the D is unclear. Per germline, CDR1 SGHTA and CDR2 FQGNSA. The CDR3 length is 13 residues. V lost 5 bases and J lost 5, with 12 bases in between. CDR3 in amino acids: CASSASSRETQYF. CDR3 nucleotides: TGTGCCAGCAGCGCGAGTAGCCGGGAGACCCAGTACTTC.

This clone was observed a single time. This chain links TRBV5-1 with TRBJ2-7, with D hard to call. The CDR3 is 13 amino acids. CDR1 and CDR2 from the germline V gene are SGHRS and YFSETQ. V lost 0 bases, J lost 1 base, and 5 bases lay in between. The CDR3 nucleotides are TGCGCCAGCAGCTTGGGTAGTTCCTACGAGCAGTACTTC. It is translated as CASSLGSSYEQYF.

V is TRBV4-2 and J is TRBJ2-1, with 9 bases lining up with TRBD2. The CDR3 totals 17 residues. Germline V lookup: CDR1 LGHNA, CDR2 YNFKEQ. Trimming removed 0 bases from V and 6 bases from J; junction bases left unmatched: 9. The CDR3 DNA is TGTGCCAGCAGCCAAGAATTCGTAGCGGGAGCCTTCAATGAGCAGTTCTTC. This translates into CASSQEFVAGAFNEQFF.

This chain joins TRBV7-2 and TRBJ1-6, with TRBD1 matching over 9 bases. J gave up 6 bases and V 3 bases, and 3 bases lay outside the gene matches. Germline V gene data show CDR1 as SGHTA and CDR2 as FQGNSA. This CDR3 spans 15 amino acids. The CDR3 nucleotides read TGTGCCAGCAGCTTGGGACAGGGACGTAATTCACCCCTCCACTTT. Translated: CASSLGQGRNSPLHF. Full variable domain (remainder filled in from reference TRBV7-2 and TRBJ1-6): GAGVSQSPSNKVTEKGKDVELRCDPISGHTALYWYRQSLGQGLEFLIYFQGNSAPDKSGLPSDRFSAERTGGSVSTLTIQRTQQEDSAVYLCASSLGQGRNSPLHFGNGTRLTVT.

The chain links TRBV11-2 to TRBJ1-4; D is possibly TRBD1 (6 bases). The CDR3 spans 18 residues. Germline V gives CDR1 SGHAT, CDR2 FQNNGV. The V end lost 1 base, the J end lost 0 bases, and 15 bases lay between the germline ends. This chain's CDR3 is CASSLVGGGAATNEKLFF. The CDR3 nucleotides are TGTGCCAGCAGCTTAGTTGGTGGGGGCGCAGCAACTAATGAAAAACTGTTTTTT.

DNA of the CDR3: TGTGCCAGCAGCTTACTACCGGACAGGGCGTATTTTTTTTCCTATGGCTACACCTTC. Residues: CASSLLPDRAYFFSYGYTF. The chain combines TRBV7-9 with TRBJ1-2, with TRBD1 matching 8 bases. Trimming at V came to 2 bases and at J to 4 bases, leaving 18 bases not matched to a gene. The CDR3 runs 19 residues. Germline V gene sequence: CDR1 SEHNR, CDR2 FQNEAQ (reference sequence). Variable domain in full (rest from reference TRBV7-9 and TRBJ1-2): DTGVSQNPRHKITKRGQNVTFRCDPISEHNRLYWYRQTLGQGPEFLTYFQNEAQLEKSRLLSDRFSAERPKGSFSTLEIQRTEQGDSAMYLCASSLLPDRAYFFSYGYTFGSGTRLTVV.

V and J are TRBV7-3 and TRBJ1-4; perhaps TRBD1 as D (5 bases). The germline V gene has CDR1 SGHTA and CDR2 FQGTGA. V lost 1 base, J lost 7 bases, and 13 bases lay in between. There are 15 residues in the CDR3. The CDR3 loop is CASSLRGGRTEKLFF. CDR3 nucleotide sequence: TGTGCCAGCAGCTTAAGGGGGGGACGTACTGAAAAACTGTTTTTT. Based on the CDR3 plus reference TRBV7-3 and TRBJ1-4, the full variable domain is GAGVSQTPSNKVTEKGKYVELRCDPISGHTALYWYRQSLGQGPEFLIYFQGTGAADDSGLPNDRFFAVRPEGSVSTLKIQRTERGDSAVYLCASSLRGGRTEKLFFGSGTQLSVL.

The table lists this clone with a few counts. This chain connects TRBV18 to TRBJ1-6, with D uncertain. The CDR3 covers 18 residues. V dropped 1 base and J dropped 12 bases, with 25 bases sitting between them. The germline CDR1 and CDR2 sequences are KGHSH and LQKENI. In DNA form, the CDR3 reads TGTGCCAGCTCACCACGCGGGATGGACGGGCGTAAATCTAAACCCCTCCACTTT. It is translated as CASSPRGMDGRKSKPLHF.

The V call is TRBV13, the J call TRBJ2-5; TRBD2 agrees at 8 bases. The CDR3 runs 15 residues. The germline gives CDR1 PRHDT, CDR2 FYEKMQ (reference sequence). V lost 5 bases and J lost 2; bases outside the gene matches: 7. This chain's CDR3 is CASSLGRGGQETQYF. CDR3 in DNA: TGTGCCAGCAGCCTCGGGAGGGGAGGGCAAGAGACCCAGTACTTC.

This chain joins TRBV2 and TRBJ2-2; D is possibly TRBD2 (5 bases). CDR1 is SNHLY and CDR2 is FYNNEI in the germline V gene. V was cut by 6 bases and J by 4 bases, with 12 bases left in between. The CDR3 contains 14 residues. The CDR3 DNA reads TGTGCCAGCAGAACCGTGGCGGGCACCGGGGAGCTGTTTTTT. Translating it yields CASRTVAGTGELFF.

This clone was recorded only once. The chain uses TRBV21-1 and TRBJ2-7; whether TRBD2, the table's D call, matches the DNA was not checked. TRBV21-1 is a documented pseudogene. This CDR3 is built from 14 residues. The CDR3, as DNA: TGTGCCAGCAGCTCCCGGTCGGGACTACAGTGCCTGTACTTC. Protein sequence: CASSSRSGLQCLYF.

This clone was recorded once. This rearrangement joins TRBV30 to TRBJ1-5; no reliable D call. CDR1 GTSNPN and CDR2 SVGIG come from the germline V gene (reference sequence). The CDR3 totals 16 residues. V lost 0 bases, J lost 3 bases, and 15 bases lay in between. The CDR3 spells CAWSVALRGVNQPQHF. Here the CDR3 DNA reads TGTGCCTGGAGTGTAGCCTTACGGGGAGTCAATCAGCCCCAGCATTTT.